This T cell receptor beta chain comes out of a study of beta chain features in type 1 diabetes. Study-level findings and limits: Fewer insertions but more deletions were seen at VDJ junctions in type 1 diabetes patients. Among all four CD4+ subsets, Type 1 diabetes patients had TCRB CDR3s that were moderately but significantly shorter.

This clone has only a few counts. What it binds is not known. Every isolated RNA sample was fully reverse transcribed, so sequencing captured expressed TCRB transcripts. Regulatory, naive and central memory T cell samples averaged approximately 3.5 million reads. Repertoires were generated with immunoSEQ multiplex PCR, while TCRdb's copy carries only in-frame clones and drops some. The table has some 150,000 clones, around 8.7% seen once; the top ten hold roughly 0.74%. The receptor was derived from a man younger than 35 in good health. The material sequenced was central memory CD4+ T cells from blood.

The DNA for the CDR3 is TGTGCCAGCAGCGTCGGGACAGGGATGACCGGGGAGCTGTTTTTT. This translates into CASSVGTGMTGELFF. J is TRBJ2-2 and V is TRBV7-2; 9 bases agree with TRBD1. The CDR3 runs 15 residues. CDR1 and CDR2 (germline): SGHTA, FQGNSA. Trimming removed 5 bases from V and 5 bases from J; junction bases left unmatched: 6.